This TCR beta chain emerged from a study of T-cell memory formation after mild COVID-19 (TCRdb year 2021). Broadly, across the study: Most TCR sequence clusters were specific to one of the two donors. Longitudinal TCRalpha and TCRbeta repertoire sequencing tracked T-cell clones expanding and contracting after mild COVID-19 in two donors. The cohort was made up of two young adult volunteers, one female and one male, who were previously healthy.

The study at large found these results: Contracting CD4+ clones were found mainly in CM and EM memory subsets, while CD8+ clones were enriched in EMRA. SARS-CoV-2 specificity of the second-wave clones peaking on day 37 was not confirmed. The study covered only a couple of mild cases, and larger cohorts including severe cases with pre-infection samples were considered necessary. From day 15 to 85, contracting clones showed balanced CD4/CD8 phenotypes, whereas a second wave of clones that expanded from day 15 to 37 leaned towards CD4+. Some responding clones were detected in pre-infection memory, which suggested that pre-existing cross-reactive memory T cells had joined the SARS-CoV-2 response.

The CDR3 numbers 14 residues from cysteine through phenylalanine. Just the 42-base CDR3 DNA is kept, in frame starting at base 1. Via the germline V gene, CDR1 is MNHEY and CDR2 SVGAGI. The junction carries 9 bases between V and J, which are trimmed by 0 bases and 4 bases respectively. This clonotype appeared a few times. Its antigen is not yet known. The record has no base qualities; no much larger clone is one base away. PBMCs were isolated by Ficoll-Paque density gradient centrifugation. Data came from an Illumina NovaSeq 6000. cDNA libraries for TCRalpha and TCRbeta were prepared by 5'RACE using constant-segment primers, with sample barcodes and unique molecular identifiers added. Trizol reagent was used to extract RNA from every sample. The libraries were amplified in two PCR steps, and the second step added a second sample barcode and Illumina TruSeq adapters. The libraries were sequenced on an Illumina NovaSeq using 2 x 150 bp paired-end reads. As for the authors' bioinformatics: Demultiplexing of reads and collapsing into UMI-guided consensus sequences were performed with migec v1.2.7. Using mixcr v2.1.11, UMI consensuses were aligned to TRA and TRB V and J templates and then assembled into clonotypes. A clonotype was counted as expanded or contracted only if both edgeR and NoisET called the change significant, with noise models trained on biological replicates. For edgeR calls, a false discovery rate-adjusted p below 0.01 and a log2 fold-change threshold of 1 were applied. PCA with hierarchical clustering of max-normalized trajectories of the 1000 most abundant clonotypes was used as exploratory dynamics analysis. The CD4 or CD8 phenotype of responding clones was assigned using the separately sequenced CD4+ and CD8+ repertoires. TCRdb passed the public sequencing reads through fastp at Q25 and MiXCR, retaining productive beta sequences. Every entry covers one CDR3 protein and lists the most common genes and DNA from its rows. It is TCRdb's table, rather than the study itself, that gives the V and J calls and clone size. The sample records about 57,000 distinct CDR3 sequences, more than 9% of which are singletons. The ten largest make up 20% to 25% of the sample.

Sample: PBMCs or a T cell subset sorted from them (not recorded which). The chain is assembled from TRBV6-5 and TRBJ1-2; no D gene can be assigned with confidence. The clonotype comes from a man aged 18 to 30 who had mild COVID-19 (a few samples of this study predate the infection). The sample titles of this study are shuffled in the database, so cell type and time point are left out; the donor was told from shared clones. In nucleotide form, the sequence is TGTGCCAGCAGTTACTCACGGTTACCCTATGGCTACACCTTC. This sequence encodes CASSYSRLPYGYTF.